A selection of T cell receptor beta chains follows, all from one sample in a study of cytotoxic CD8 clonotypes in ibrutinib-treated CLL. Clones were sequenced by immunoSEQ multiplex PCR, and TCRdb holds only the in-frame ones, with some missing. The sample carries fewer than 150,000 clones, approximately 80% recorded once. The sample in question was PBMCs, obtained after 24 months of ibrutinib treatment. These receptors were obtained from a human donor with chronic lymphocytic leukemia. Each CDR3 is given with its conserved first and last residue. The D gene is left open where the match is weak. The size of a clone is reported for some rows only, either as once, few or many, or as a class for expanded clones.

>.|TRBJ2-2|TRBV19|TRBD2
TGTGCCAGTAGTATACTCGGGGGGGCGAGCCCCGGGGAGCTGTTTTTT
CASSILGGASPGELFF
>once|TRBJ2-5|TRBV6-5|.
TGTGCCAGCAGGGCAGGGACCCAGTACTTC
CASRAGTQYF
>.|TRBJ2-5|TRBV5-8|TRBD2
TGTGCCAGCAGCATTACTAGCGGGGGGGCTCGAGAGACCCAGTACTTC
CASSITSGGARETQYF
>once|TRBJ2-3|TRBV5-5|.
TGTGCCAGCAGCTTAACGGGGACGGATACGCAGTATTTT
CASSLTGTDTQYF
>.|TRBJ2-5|TRBV7-2|.
TGTGCCAGCAGCTTAGGTAGACAGACCCAGTACTTC
CASSLGRQTQYF
>.|TRBJ2-4|TRBV10-3|.
TGTGCCATCAGTGAGGACCGGCTTAATTCCATTCAGTACTTC
CAISEDRLNSIQYF
>.|TRBJ2-3|TRBV4-2|.
TGTGCCAGCAGCCAAGATCCCGGCGGAGGCCCAGATACGCAGTATTTT
CASSQDPGGGPDTQYF
>.|TRBJ2-3|TRBV6-1|.
TGTGCCAGCAGTGACCAGGGACGGATTAGCACAGATACGCAGTATTTT
CASSDQGRISTDTQYF
>.|TRBJ2-7|TRBV11-2|.
TGTGCCAGCAGCCCCGTCGACACCTACGAGCAGTACTTC
CASSPVDTYEQYF
>.|TRBJ2-5|TRBV5-1|TRBD1
TGCGCCAGCAGCTGGGGGACAGGGCGAGAGACCCAGTACTTC
CASSWGTGRETQYF
>.|TRBJ2-1|TRBV7-2|.
TGTGCCAGCAGGTGGGGCAATGAGCAGTTCTTC
CASRWGNEQFF
>.|TRBJ1-1|TRBV5-1|TRBD1
TGCGCCAGCAGCTTGGTGGGACAGATGAACACTGAAGCTTTCTTT
CASSLVGQMNTEAFF
>.|TRBJ1-5|TRBV19|TRBD1
TGTGCCAGTACCCCCTGGGACAGGGGGCTTGATCAGCCCCAGCATTTT
CASTPWDRGLDQPQHF
>.|TRBJ2-3|TRBV28|.
TGTGCCAGCATACTAGGGGGGGCAGATACGCAGTATTTT
CASILGGADTQYF
>.|TRBJ1-1|TRBV18|.
TGTGCCAGCGGATCTCGGAGCAGGGGCACTGAAGCTTTCTTT
CASGSRSRGTEAFF
>.|TRBJ1-1|TRBV11-2|.
TGTGCCAGCAGCTTAGTTGAAGGGAACACTGAAGCTTTCTTT
CASSLVEGNTEAFF
>.|TRBJ1-1|TRBV19|.
TGTGCCAGTAGTATTTCCAGGTCTAACACTGAAGCTTTCTTT
CASSISRSNTEAFF
>.|TRBJ2-2|TRBV10-3|.
TGTGCCATCAGCCCCGGGCGGGGTCAGACCGGGGAGCTGTTTTTT
CAISPGRGQTGELFF
>.|TRBJ2-2|TRBV6-4|.
TGTGCCAGCAGTGGACGGGTGCCCCCGAACACCGGGGAGCTGTTTTTT
CASSGRVPPNTGELFF
>.|TRBJ1-3|TRBV11-2|.
TGTGCCAGCAGCCCGGGAAACACCATATATTTT
CASSPGNTIYF
>.|TRBJ1-2|TRBV14|TRBD1
TGTGCCAGCAGCCCTTTGACAGGGGGGGACTATGGCTACACCTTC
CASSPLTGGDYGYTF
>few|TRBJ1-5|TRBV10-3|.
TGTGCCATCAAAGCTTATGGGTCGCGGGATCAGCCCCAGCATTTT
CAIKAYGSRDQPQHF
>.|TRBJ1-6|TRBV28|.
TGTGCCAGCAGTTTATGGGGGAGCTCCTATAATTCACCCCTCCACTTT
CASSLWGSSYNSPLHF
>.|TRBJ1-1|TRBV6-6|.
TGTGCCAGCAGTTTAAGACAGATGAACACTGAAGCTTTCTTT
CASSLRQMNTEAFF
>.|TRBJ2-3|TRBV10-2|TRBD2
TGCGCCAGCCGGACCGGGACTAGAGGCACAGATACGCAGTATTTT
CASRTGTRGTDTQYF
>.|TRBJ1-1|TRBV27|.
TGTGCCAGCAGTTCCCCGCTAGGGGGAGGAGGCACTGAAGCTTTCTTT
CASSSPLGGGGTEAFF
>.|TRBJ2-5|TRBV5-6|.
TGTGCCAGCAGCTTCGGCAGATCAGAGACCCAGTACTTC
CASSFGRSETQYF
>.|TRBJ1-1|TRBV5-5|.
TGTGCCAGCAGCTTCGGGACATCTAACACTGAAGCTTTCTTT
CASSFGTSNTEAFF
>.|TRBJ1-1|TRBV15|.
TGTGCCACCAGCAGAGTGCGAGACACTGAAGCTTTCTTT
CATSRVRDTEAFF
>.|TRBJ1-1|TRBV11-2|.
TGTGCCAGCAGCTTAGCCGGGAGTATCACTGAAGCTTTCTTT
CASSLAGSITEAFF
>.|TRBJ2-3|TRBV7-2|.
TGTGCCAGCAGCTCATCCTTCGAGGATACGCAGTATTTT
CASSSSFEDTQYF
>.|TRBJ2-7|TRBV7-9|TRBD1
TGTGCCAGCAGCTCGACATGGACAGGGAAAACCTACGAGCAGTACTTC
CASSSTWTGKTYEQYF
>.|TRBJ1-5|TRBV6-1|.
TGTGCCAGCAGCGGGAACAATCAGCCCCAGCATTTT
CASSGNNQPQHF
>.|TRBJ2-7|TRBV6-5|.
TGTGCCACCAAACGGGGTGATGCCTACGAGCAGTACTTC
CATKRGDAYEQYF
>few|TRBJ2-7|TRBV29-1|.
TGCAGCGCCCGGACAAGATCCAGCTCCTACGAGCAGTACTTC
CSARTRSSSYEQYF
>.|TRBJ2-5|TRBV5-4|.
TGTGCCAGCAGCTTGGGACAGCAAGAGACCCAGTACTTC
CASSLGQQETQYF
>.|TRBJ1-1|TRBV7-2|.
TGTGCCAGCAGCCCCAGTGGTCGTGGCACTGAAGCTTTCTTT
CASSPSGRGTEAFF
>few|TRBJ1-1|TRBV10-3|TRBD1
TGTGCCATCAGTGAGCTGACAGGGGGGAACACTGAAGCTTTCTTT
CAISELTGGNTEAFF
>few|TRBJ1-5|TRBV27|.
TGTGCCAGCAGCCGGGTTTCCAATCAGCCCCAGCATTTT
CASSRVSNQPQHF
>.|TRBJ1-3|TRBV19|.
TGTGCCAGTAGTATAGGGTCGGGATTTGGAAACACCATATATTTT
CASSIGSGFGNTIYF
>.|TRBJ2-5|TRBV7-2|TRBD1
TGTGCCAGCAGCTCCCTCGGGACAGGGGACGAGACCCAGTACTTC
CASSSLGTGDETQYF
>.|TRBJ2-7|TRBV5-1|TRBD2
TGCGCCAGCAGCTTTAATAGCGGGGGGTCCTACGAGCAGTACTTC
CASSFNSGGSYEQYF
>once|TRBJ1-2|TRBV5-8|TRBD1
TGTGCCAGCAGCAAGGGGACAGGGGGCACCTATGGCTACACCTTC
CASSKGTGGTYGYTF
>.|TRBJ2-3|TRBV19|.
TGTGCCAGTAGTCCGACTCTGAGCACAGATACGCAGTATTTT
CASSPTLSTDTQYF
>once|TRBJ2-7|TRBV18|.
TGTGCCAGCTCCCCAGGGAACCAGAACCCCGAGCAGTACTTC
CASSPGNQNPEQYF
>.|TRBJ1-1|TRBV29-1|.
TGCAGCGTTAAGGACAGAGAGAACACTGAAGCTTTCTTT
CSVKDRENTEAFF
>.|TRBJ2-1|TRBV5-1|TRBD2
TGCGCCAGCAGCCCGGTTGGGACTAGCGACACGAGCTCCTACAATGAGCAGTTCTTC
CASSPVGTSDTSSYNEQFF
>.|TRBJ1-1|TRBV5-1|.
TGCGCCAGCAGCCCAACCCCAGGAGTGAACACTGAAGCTTTCTTT
CASSPTPGVNTEAFF
>.|TRBJ1-6|TRBV6-5|.
TGTGCCAGCAGTGACTATAATTCACCCCTCCACTTT
CASSDYNSPLHF
>.|TRBJ1-1|TRBV7-3|.
TGTGCCAGCAGCCAACGGGGGTTCACTGAAGCTTTCTTT
CASSQRGFTEAFF
>few|TRBJ1-2|TRBV29-1|.
TGCAGCGCGACGCGCGGGGGGAACTATGGCTACACCTTC
CSATRGGNYGYTF
>once|TRBJ1-1|TRBV7-6|TRBD1
TGTGCCAGCGGCACAGGGGGCGGCACTGAAGCTTTCTTT
CASGTGGGTEAFF
>.|TRBJ1-6|TRBV7-9|.
TGTGCCAGCAGTTGGCAGAGCTCCTATAATTCACCCCTCCACTTT
CASSWQSSYNSPLHF
>.|TRBJ2-7|TRBV7-9|TRBD1
TGTGCCACCGACAGGGGAAACTCCTACGAGCAGTACTTC
CATDRGNSYEQYF